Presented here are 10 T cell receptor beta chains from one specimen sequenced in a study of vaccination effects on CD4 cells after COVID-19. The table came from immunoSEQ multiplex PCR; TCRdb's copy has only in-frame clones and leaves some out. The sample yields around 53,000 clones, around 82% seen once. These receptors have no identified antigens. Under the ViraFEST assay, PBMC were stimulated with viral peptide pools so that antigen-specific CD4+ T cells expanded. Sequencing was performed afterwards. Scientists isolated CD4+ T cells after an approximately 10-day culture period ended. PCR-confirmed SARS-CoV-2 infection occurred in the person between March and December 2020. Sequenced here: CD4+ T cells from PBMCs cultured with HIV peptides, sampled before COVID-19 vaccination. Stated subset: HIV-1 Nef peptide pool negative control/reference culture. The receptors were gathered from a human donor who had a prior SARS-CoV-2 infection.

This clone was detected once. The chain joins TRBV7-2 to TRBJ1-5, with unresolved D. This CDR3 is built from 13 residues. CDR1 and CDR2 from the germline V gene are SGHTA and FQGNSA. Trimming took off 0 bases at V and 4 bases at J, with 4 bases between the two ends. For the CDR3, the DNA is TGTGCCAGCAGCTTAGCCCTAAATCAGCCCCAGCATTTT. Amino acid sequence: CASSLALNQPQHF. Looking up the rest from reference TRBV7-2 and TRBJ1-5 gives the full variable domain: GAGVSQSPSNKVTEKGKDVELRCDPISGHTALYWYRQSLGQGLEFLIYFQGNSAPDKSGLPSDRFSAERTGGSVSTLTIQRTQQEDSAVYLCASSLALNQPQHFGDGTRLSIL.

CDR3 residues: CASSFSGAYEQYF. CDR3 DNA sequence: TGTGCCAGCAGTTTCAGCGGCGCCTACGAGCAGTACTTC. V and J are TRBV12-3 or TRBV12-4 and TRBJ2-7; a possible D gene is TRBD2 (5 bases). V was clipped by 3 bases and J by 2 bases, with 8 bases between them. The CDR3 is 13 residues long.

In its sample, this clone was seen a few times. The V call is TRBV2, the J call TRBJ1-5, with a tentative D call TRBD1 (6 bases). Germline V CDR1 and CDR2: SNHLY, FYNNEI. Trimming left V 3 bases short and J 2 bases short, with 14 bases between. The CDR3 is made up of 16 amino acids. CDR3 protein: CASSEYGGGGNQPQHF. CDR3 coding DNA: TGTGCCAGCAGTGAGTACGGGGGCGGAGGCAATCAGCCCCAGCATTTT.

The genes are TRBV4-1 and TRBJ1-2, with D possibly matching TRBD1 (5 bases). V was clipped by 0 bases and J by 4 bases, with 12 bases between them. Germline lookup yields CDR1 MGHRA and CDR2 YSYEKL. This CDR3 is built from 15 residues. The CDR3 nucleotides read TGCGCCAGCAGCCAAGATCCAGGGTCCGTCTATGGCTACACCTTC. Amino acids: CASSQDPGSVYGYTF.

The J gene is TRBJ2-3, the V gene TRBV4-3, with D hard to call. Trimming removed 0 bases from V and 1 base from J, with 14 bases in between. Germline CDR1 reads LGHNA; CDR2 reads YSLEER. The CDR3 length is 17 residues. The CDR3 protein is CASSQEVAVRRTDTQYF. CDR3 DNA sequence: TGCGCCAGCAGCCAAGAAGTTGCGGTCAGGCGCACAGATACGCAGTATTTT.

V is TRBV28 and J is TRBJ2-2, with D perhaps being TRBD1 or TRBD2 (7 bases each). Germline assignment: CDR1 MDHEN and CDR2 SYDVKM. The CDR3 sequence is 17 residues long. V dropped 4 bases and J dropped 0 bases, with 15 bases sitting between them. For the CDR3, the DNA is TGTGCCAGCAGTTCATCAGGGGGGGAATCGAACACCGGGGAGCTGTTTTTT. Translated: CASSSSGGESNTGELFF. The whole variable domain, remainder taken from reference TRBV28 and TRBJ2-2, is DVKVTQSSRYLVKRTGEKVFLECVQDMDHENMFWYRQDPGLGLRLIYFSYDVKMKEKGDIPEGYSVSREKKERFSLILESASTNQTSMYLCASSSSGGESNTGELFFGEGSRLTVL.

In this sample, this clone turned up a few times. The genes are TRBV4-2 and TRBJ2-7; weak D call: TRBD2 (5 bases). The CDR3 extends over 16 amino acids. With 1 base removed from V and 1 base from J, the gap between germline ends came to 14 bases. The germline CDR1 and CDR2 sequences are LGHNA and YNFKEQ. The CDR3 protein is CASSQGSSTGSYEQYF. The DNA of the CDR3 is TGTGCCAGCAGCCAAGGGTCGTCCACGGGGTCCTACGAGCAGTACTTC.

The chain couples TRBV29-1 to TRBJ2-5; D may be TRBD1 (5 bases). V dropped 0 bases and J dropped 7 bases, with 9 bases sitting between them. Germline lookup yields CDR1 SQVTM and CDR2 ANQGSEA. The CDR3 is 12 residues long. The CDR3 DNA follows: TGCAGCGTTGAAGAGGGGCGGCGGACCCAGTACTTC. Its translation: CSVEEGRRTQYF.

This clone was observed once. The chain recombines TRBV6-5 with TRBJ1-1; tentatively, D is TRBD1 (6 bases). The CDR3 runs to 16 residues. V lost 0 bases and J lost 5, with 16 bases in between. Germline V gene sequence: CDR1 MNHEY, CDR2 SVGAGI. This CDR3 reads CASSYSSGWRGTEAFF. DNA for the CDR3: TGTGCCAGCAGTTACTCGAGTGGGTGGAGGGGGACTGAAGCTTTCTTT.

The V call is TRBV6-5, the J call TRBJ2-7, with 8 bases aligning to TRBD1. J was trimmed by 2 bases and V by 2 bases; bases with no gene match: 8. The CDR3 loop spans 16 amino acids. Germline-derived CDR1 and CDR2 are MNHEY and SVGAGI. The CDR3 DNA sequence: TGTGCCAGCAGTTACCGACCGACAGGGGCGACCTACGAGCAGTACTTC. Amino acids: CASSYRPTGATYEQYF.